The T cell receptor (beta chain) under discussion was sequenced for a study of T cell responses to AZD1222 COVID-19 vaccine. A remark on this clone: Antigen unknown.

CDR1 is MGHRA and CDR2 is YSYEKL in the germline V gene. The CDR3 runs to 15 residues. With 3 bases removed from V and 8 bases from J, the gap between germline ends came to 16 bases. Findings and limits, study-wide: The donor cohort was predominantly white British with a female majority, and clonal diversity may have been underestimated.

Repertoires were generated with immunoSEQ multiplex PCR, while TCRdb's copy carries only in-frame clones and drops some. The table records 120,000 or so clones, roughly 90% of them present only once. The chain links TRBV4-1 to TRBJ1-4, with a tentative D call TRBD1 (5 bases). The sample was peripheral blood, taken 28 days after the second AZD1222 dose. This clonotype was sampled from an adult who received the AZD1222 COVID-19 vaccine. CDR3 nucleotides: TGCGCCAGCAGCCACCCAGGGAAAGGGGAAGAAAAACTGTTTTTT. Translated, it gives CASSHPGKGEEKLFF.